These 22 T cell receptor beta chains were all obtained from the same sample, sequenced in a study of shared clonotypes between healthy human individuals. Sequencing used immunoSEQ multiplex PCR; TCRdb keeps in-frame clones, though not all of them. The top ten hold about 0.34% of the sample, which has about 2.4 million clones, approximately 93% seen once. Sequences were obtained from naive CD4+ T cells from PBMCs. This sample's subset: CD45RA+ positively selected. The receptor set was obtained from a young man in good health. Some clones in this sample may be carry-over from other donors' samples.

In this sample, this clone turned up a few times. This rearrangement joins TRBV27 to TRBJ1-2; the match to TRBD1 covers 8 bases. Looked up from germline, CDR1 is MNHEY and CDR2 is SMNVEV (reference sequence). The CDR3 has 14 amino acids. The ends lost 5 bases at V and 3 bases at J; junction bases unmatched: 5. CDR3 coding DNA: TGTGCCAGCAGTCCGGGACAGGACTACTATGGCTACACCTTC. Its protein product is CASSPGQDYYGYTF.

Here the CDR3 reads CASSGIAGSSYNEQFF. CDR3 DNA sequence: TGTGCCAGCAGCGGGATAGCGGGGAGCTCCTACAATGAGCAGTTCTTC. V and J are TRBV7-3 and TRBJ2-1; 8 nucleotides agree with TRBD2. Germline-derived CDR1 and CDR2 are SGHTA and FQGTGA. J gave up 0 bases and V 5 bases, and 6 bases lay outside the gene matches. This CDR3 contains 16 residues.

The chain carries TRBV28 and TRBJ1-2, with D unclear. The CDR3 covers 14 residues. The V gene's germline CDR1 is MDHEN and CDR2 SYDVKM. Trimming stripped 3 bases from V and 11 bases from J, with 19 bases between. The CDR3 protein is CASSFRSTQLAYTF. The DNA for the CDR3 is TGTGCCAGCAGTTTTCGGTCGACGCAGTTGGCTTACACCTTC.

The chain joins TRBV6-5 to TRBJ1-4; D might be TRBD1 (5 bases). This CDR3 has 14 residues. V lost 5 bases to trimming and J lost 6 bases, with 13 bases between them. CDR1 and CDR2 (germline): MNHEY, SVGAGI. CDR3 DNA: TGTGCCAGCAGTACCCCGGGACTTCATGAAAAACTGTTTTTT. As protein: CASSTPGLHEKLFF.

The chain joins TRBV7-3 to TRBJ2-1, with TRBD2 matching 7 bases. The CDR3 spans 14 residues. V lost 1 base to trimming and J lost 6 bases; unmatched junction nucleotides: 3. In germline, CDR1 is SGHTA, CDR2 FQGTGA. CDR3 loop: CASSLKGGINEQFF. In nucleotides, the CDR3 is TGTGCCAGCAGCTTAAAGGGAGGGATCAATGAGCAGTTCTTC. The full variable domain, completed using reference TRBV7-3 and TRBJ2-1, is GAGVSQTPSNKVTEKGKYVELRCDPISGHTALYWYRQSLGQGPEFLIYFQGTGAADDSGLPNDRFFAVRPEGSVSTLKIQRTERGDSAVYLCASSLKGGINEQFFGPGTRLTVL.

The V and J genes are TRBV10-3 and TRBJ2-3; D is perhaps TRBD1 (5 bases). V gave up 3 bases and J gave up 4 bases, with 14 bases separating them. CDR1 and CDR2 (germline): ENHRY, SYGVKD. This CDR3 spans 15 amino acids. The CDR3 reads CAISDQGLGADTQYF. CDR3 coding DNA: TGTGCCATCAGTGATCAGGGTCTGGGCGCAGATACGCAGTATTTT.

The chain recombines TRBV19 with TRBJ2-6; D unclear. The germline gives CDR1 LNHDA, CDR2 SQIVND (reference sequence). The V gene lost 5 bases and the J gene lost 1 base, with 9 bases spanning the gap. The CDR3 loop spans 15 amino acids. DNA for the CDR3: TGTGCCAGTAGTTTTCCGCCATCTGGGGCCAACGTCCTGACTTTC. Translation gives CASSFPPSGANVLTF.

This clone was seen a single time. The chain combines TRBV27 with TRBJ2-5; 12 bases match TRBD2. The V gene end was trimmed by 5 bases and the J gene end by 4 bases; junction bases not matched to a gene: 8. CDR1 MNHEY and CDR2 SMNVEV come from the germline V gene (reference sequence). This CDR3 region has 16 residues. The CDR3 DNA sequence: TGTGCCAGCAGTCCTAGGACTAGCGGGAAGTTAGAGACCCAGTACTTC. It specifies CASSPRTSGKLETQYF.

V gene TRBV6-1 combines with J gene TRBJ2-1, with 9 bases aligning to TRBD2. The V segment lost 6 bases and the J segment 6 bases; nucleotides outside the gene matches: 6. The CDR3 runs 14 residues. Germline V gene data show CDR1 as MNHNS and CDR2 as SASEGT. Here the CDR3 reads CASRGLAHLNEQFF. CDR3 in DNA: TGTGCCAGCAGGGGACTAGCCCACCTCAATGAGCAGTTCTTC.

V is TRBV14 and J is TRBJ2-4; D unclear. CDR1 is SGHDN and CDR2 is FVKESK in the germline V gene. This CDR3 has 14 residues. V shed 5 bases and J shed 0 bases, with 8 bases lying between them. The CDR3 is CASSVTAAKNIQYF. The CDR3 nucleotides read TGTGCCAGCAGCGTCACAGCAGCCAAAAACATTCAGTACTTC.

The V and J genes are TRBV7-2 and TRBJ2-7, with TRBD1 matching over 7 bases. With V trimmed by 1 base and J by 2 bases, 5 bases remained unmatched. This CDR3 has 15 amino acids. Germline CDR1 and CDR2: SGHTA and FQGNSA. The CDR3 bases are TGTGCCAGCAGCTTAGAAGGGGGCTCGGCCTACGAGCAGTACTTC. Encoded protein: CASSLEGGSAYEQYF.

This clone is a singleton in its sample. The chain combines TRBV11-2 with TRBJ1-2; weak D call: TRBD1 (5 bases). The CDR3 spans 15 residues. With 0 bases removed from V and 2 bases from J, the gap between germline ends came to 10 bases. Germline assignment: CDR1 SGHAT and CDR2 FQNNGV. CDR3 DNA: TGTGCCAGCAGCTTAGATCAGGGACGGAACTATGGCTACACCTTC. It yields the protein CASSLDQGRNYGYTF.

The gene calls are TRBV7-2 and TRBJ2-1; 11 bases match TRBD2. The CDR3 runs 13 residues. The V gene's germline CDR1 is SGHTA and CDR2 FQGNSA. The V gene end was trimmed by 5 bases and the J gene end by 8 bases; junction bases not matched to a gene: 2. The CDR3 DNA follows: TGTGCCAGCAGCAATAGCGGGAGGGATGAGCAGTTCTTC. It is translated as CASSNSGRDEQFF.

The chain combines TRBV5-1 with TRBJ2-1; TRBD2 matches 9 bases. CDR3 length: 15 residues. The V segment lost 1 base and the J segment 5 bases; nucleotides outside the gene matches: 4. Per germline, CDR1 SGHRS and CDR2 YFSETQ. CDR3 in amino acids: CASSLFLAGNNEQFF. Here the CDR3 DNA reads TGCGCCAGCAGCTTGTTCCTAGCGGGAAACAATGAGCAGTTCTTC.

This CDR3 is CASSQGGDTQYF. The CDR3 bases are TGTGCCAGCAGCCAGGGGGGAGATACGCAGTATTTT. This chain joins TRBV2 and TRBJ2-3, with D possibly matching TRBD1 (7 bases). Trimming took 6 bases from V and 5 from J, leaving 9 bases between them. Germline assignment: CDR1 SNHLY and CDR2 FYNNEI. The CDR3 runs to 12 residues.

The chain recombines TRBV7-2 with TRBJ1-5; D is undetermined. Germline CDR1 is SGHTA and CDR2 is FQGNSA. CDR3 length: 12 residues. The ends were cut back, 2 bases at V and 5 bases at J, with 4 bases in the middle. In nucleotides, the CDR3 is TGTGCCAGCAGCTTACCTTATCAGCCCCAGCATTTT. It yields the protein CASSLPYQPQHF.

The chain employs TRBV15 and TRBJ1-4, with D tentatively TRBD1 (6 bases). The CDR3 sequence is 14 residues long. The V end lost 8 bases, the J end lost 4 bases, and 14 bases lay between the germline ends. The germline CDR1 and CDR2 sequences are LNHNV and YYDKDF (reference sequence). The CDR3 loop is CATQLGGFNEKLFF. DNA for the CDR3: TGTGCCACCCAATTAGGGGGATTTAATGAAAAACTGTTTTTT. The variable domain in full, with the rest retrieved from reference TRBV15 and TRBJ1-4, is DAMVIQNPRYQVTQFGKPVTLSCSQTLNHNVMYWYQQKSSQAPKLLFHYYDKDFNNEADTPDNFQSRRPNTSFCFLDIRSPGLGDTAMYLCATQLGGFNEKLFFGSGTQLSVL.

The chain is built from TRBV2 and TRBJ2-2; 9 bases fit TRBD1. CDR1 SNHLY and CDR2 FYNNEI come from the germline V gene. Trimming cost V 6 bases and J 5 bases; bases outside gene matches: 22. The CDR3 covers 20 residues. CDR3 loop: CASSERPQKVWTGATGELFF. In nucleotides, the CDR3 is TGTGCCAGCAGCGAACGCCCCCAAAAAGTCTGGACAGGGGCGACCGGGGAGCTGTTTTTT.

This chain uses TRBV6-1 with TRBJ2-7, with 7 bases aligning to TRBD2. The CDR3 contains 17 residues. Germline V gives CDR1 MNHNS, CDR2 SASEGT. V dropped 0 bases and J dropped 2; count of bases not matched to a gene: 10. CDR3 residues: CASSEAGGVSVPYEQYF. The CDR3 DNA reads TGTGCCAGCAGTGAAGCGGGAGGGGTCTCTGTACCCTACGAGCAGTACTTC.

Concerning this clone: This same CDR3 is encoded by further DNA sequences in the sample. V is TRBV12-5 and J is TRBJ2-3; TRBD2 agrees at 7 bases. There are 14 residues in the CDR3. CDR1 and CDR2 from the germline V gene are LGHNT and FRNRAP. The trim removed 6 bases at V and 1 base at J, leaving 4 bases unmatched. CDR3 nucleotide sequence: TGTGCTAGTGGGCCGGGACTACGCACAGATACGCAGTATTTT. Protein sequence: CASGPGLRTDTQYF.

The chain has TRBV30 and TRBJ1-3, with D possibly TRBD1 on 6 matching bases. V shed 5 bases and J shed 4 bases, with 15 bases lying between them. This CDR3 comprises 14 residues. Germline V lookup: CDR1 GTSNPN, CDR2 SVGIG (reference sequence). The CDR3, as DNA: TGTGCCTGGGTAAACAGGGCTCCCGGAAACACCATATATTTT. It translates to CAWVNRAPGNTIYF.

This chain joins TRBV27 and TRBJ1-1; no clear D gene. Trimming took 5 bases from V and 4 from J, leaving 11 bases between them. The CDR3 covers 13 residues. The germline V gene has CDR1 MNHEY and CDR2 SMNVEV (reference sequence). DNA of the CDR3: TGTGCCAGCAGTCGCGCCGAGTCCACTGAAGCTTTCTTT. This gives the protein CASSRAESTEAFF.